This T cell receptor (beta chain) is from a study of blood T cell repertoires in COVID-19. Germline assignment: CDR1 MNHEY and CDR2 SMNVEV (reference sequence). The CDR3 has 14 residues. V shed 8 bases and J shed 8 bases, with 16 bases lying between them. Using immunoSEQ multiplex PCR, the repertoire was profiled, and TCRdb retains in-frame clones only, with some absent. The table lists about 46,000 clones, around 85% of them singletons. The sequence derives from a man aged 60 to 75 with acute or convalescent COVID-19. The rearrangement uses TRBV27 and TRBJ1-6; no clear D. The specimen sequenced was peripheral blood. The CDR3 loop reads CASAVRRRDSPLHF. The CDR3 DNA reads TGTGCCAGCGCCGTGAGAAGGAGGGATTCACCCCTCCACTTT.